A selection of T cell receptor beta chains follows, all from one sample in a study of T cell responses to AZD1222 COVID-19 vaccine. Libraries were prepared by immunoSEQ multiplex PCR; TCRdb keeps only in-frame clonotypes and omits some of them. The sample carries 200,000 or so clones, around 93% recorded once. Sequences were derived from peripheral blood, sampled on day 0 of AZD1222 vaccination. These receptors came from an adult in good health. Each CDR3 is given with its conserved first and last residue. A D gene is named only where the DNA matches it firmly. Clone size is stated in some rows and not others, as once, few, many or a class when expanded.

CDR3 DNA	CDR3 protein	J gene	clone size	D gene	V gene
TGTGCCAGCTCAGGGAGCTCCTACAATGAGCAGTTCTTC	CASSGSSYNEQFF	TRBJ2-1	once	.	TRBV9
TGTGCCAGCAGCCCCCAACCGGGACTAGCGGCATTGACCTACGAGCAGTACTTC	CASSPQPGLAALTYEQYF	TRBJ2-7	.	TRBD2	TRBV7-2
TGTGCCAGCAGCCAAGATCCGTCCGGGCGCGGGAATTACTATGGCTACACCTTC	CASSQDPSGRGNYYGYTF	TRBJ1-2	.	.	TRBV4-2
TGTGCCAGCAGTTTCAGGGGTTACGAGCAGTACTTC	CASSFRGYEQYF	TRBJ2-7	few	.	TRBV27
TGTGCCGGAACGACAGGGTTCTCATACGAGCAGTACTTC	CAGTTGFSYEQYF	TRBJ2-7	.	TRBD1	TRBV2
TGTGCCAGCAGGGTTGCGGGATACTACGAGCAGTACTTC	CASRVAGYYEQYF	TRBJ2-7	.	.	TRBV5-6
TGTGCCAGCAGCGTAGAGGGGACAGGGGGGAATGAGCAGTTCTTC	CASSVEGTGGNEQFF	TRBJ2-1	.	TRBD1	TRBV9
TGTGCCAGCAGTGAAGGCCCTAGGGGAGGAAGCAATCAGCCCCAGCATTTT	CASSEGPRGGSNQPQHF	TRBJ1-5	.	.	TRBV2
TGTGCCAGCAGCCCTCCCCCGGGACAGGGCCCCTACTTC	CASSPPPGQGPYF	TRBJ2-7	.	TRBD1	TRBV7-9
TGTGCCACCAGCAGAGACAGGGAGCTGTTTTTT	CATSRDRELFF	TRBJ2-2	.	.	TRBV15
TGTGCCAGCAGCTTAGGGGGACTAGCAAGCACAGATACGCAGTATTTT	CASSLGGLASTDTQYF	TRBJ2-3	.	TRBD2	TRBV7-6
TGTGCCAGCAGTGGGTACTCTGGAAACACCATATATTTT	CASSGYSGNTIYF	TRBJ1-3	.	.	TRBV2
TGTGCCAGCAGCCTCGGACTAGCGGGACCTACCTACAATGAGCAGTTCTTC	CASSLGLAGPTYNEQFF	TRBJ2-1	.	TRBD2	TRBV3-1/TRBV3-2
TGTGCCAGCAGCCTTAACTTGGGGGGCGAATCACCCCTCCACTTT	CASSLNLGGESPLHF	TRBJ1-6	.	.	TRBV25-1
TGTGCCAGCAGCTTACCCCGGCTTGCGGGAGAGGGAGATACGCAGTATTTT	CASSLPRLAGEGDTQYF	TRBJ2-3	.	TRBD2	TRBV7-8
TGTGCCAGCAGTTTGGGACAGGGCTACGAGCAGTACTTC	CASSLGQGYEQYF	TRBJ2-7	.	TRBD1	TRBV6-6
TGCGCCAGCAGCGGACCGGGGACAGGGTTTCGAGGCTACACCTTC	CASSGPGTGFRGYTF	TRBJ1-2	once	TRBD1	TRBV5-1
TGTGCCAGCAGCTTAGAGGGGGGGTTTTCACCCCTCCACTTT	CASSLEGGFSPLHF	TRBJ1-6	.	.	TRBV7-2
TGTGCCAGCAGCTCAGGACTAGCGGAGTCCTACAATGAGCAGTTCTTC	CASSSGLAESYNEQFF	TRBJ2-1	.	TRBD2	TRBV7-9
TGTGCCAGCAGGCCCCCGGGACAGGGGCTCTCCGAGCAGTACTTC	CASRPPGQGLSEQYF	TRBJ2-7	.	TRBD1	TRBV7-9
TGCGCCAGCAGCCAAGTCCCGGGACAGGGACATTCACCCCTCCACTTT	CASSQVPGQGHSPLHF	TRBJ1-6	once	TRBD1	TRBV4-3
TGCGCCAGCAGCTTATCCGGGGGCGTTAATGAAGCTTTCTTT	CASSLSGGVNEAFF	TRBJ1-1	.	.	TRBV5-1
TGTGCCAGTACCGACGATGGGGGGCTCCTGAACACTGAAGCTTTCTTT	CASTDDGGLLNTEAFF	TRBJ1-1	.	.	TRBV19
TGTGCCAGCAGCACCGAGTCTAATTCACCCCTCCACTTT	CASSTESNSPLHF	TRBJ1-6	.	.	TRBV21-1
TGTGCCAGCAGCCCGCAGGGGGCACCTAATGAAAAACTGTTTTTT	CASSPQGAPNEKLFF	TRBJ1-4	.	TRBD1	TRBV5-4
TGCGCCAGCAGCCCTGAGGGTGCGACTCATAATTCACCCCTCCACTTT	CASSPEGATHNSPLHF	TRBJ1-6	.	.	TRBV4-1
TGCGCCAGCAGCGCTGGGGACAGCTCCTACGAGCAGTACTTC	CASSAGDSSYEQYF	TRBJ2-7	once	TRBD1	TRBV4-1
TGTGCCAGCAGTTACATCATGGGGACAGCCACGGAAGCTTTCTTT	CASSYIMGTATEAFF	TRBJ1-1	.	TRBD1	TRBV6-5
TGTGCCAGTAGGCCTGACCGGGTCAGTTCACCCCTCCACTTT	CASRPDRVSSPLHF	TRBJ1-6	.	.	TRBV19
TGTGCCAGCAGGGAGACCCTTGGAGGAATCTACGAGCAGTACTTC	CASRETLGGIYEQYF	TRBJ2-7	.	.	TRBV2
TGTGCCACCAGCAGAACACTAGCGATCTACGAGCAGTACTTC	CATSRTLAIYEQYF	TRBJ2-7	.	TRBD2	TRBV15
TGCGCCAGCAGCTGGACGGATAGGAACGAGCAGTACTTC	CASSWTDRNEQYF	TRBJ2-7	once	.	TRBV5-1
TGTGCCAGCAGCCCCTGGAAGGGAGGGGACACTGAAGCTTTCTTT	CASSPWKGGDTEAFF	TRBJ1-1	.	.	TRBV4-2